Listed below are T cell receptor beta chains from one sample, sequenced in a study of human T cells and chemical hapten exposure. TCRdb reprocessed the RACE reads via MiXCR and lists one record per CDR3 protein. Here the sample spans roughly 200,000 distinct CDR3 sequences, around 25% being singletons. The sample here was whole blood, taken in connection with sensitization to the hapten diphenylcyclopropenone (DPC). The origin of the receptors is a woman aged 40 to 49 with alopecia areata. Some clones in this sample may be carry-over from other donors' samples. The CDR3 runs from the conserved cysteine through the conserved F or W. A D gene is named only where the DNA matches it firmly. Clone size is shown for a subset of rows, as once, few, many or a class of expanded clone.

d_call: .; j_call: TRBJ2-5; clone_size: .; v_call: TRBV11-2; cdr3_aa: CASSLDRRETQYF; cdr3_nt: TGTGCCAGCAGCTTGGACCGTCGAGAGACCCAGTACTTC
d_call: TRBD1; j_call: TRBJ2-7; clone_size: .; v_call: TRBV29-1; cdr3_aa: CSALGQGEQYF; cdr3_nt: TGCAGCGCCCTAGGACAGGGGGAGCAGTACTTC
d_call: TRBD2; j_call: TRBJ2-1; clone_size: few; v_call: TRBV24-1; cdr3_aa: CATSKLAGGEQFF; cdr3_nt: TGTGCCACCAGTAAGTTAGCGGGGGGTGAGCAGTTCTTC
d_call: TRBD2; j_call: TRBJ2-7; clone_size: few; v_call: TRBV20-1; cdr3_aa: CSASGLALPPSSYEQYF; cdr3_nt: TGCAGTGCCTCGGGACTAGCACTACCCCCGAGCTCCTACGAGCAGTACTTC
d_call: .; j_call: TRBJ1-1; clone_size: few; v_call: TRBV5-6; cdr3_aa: CASSLGGLGTEAFF; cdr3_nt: TGTGCCAGCAGCTTGGGGGGGCTCGGGACTGAAGCTTTCTTT
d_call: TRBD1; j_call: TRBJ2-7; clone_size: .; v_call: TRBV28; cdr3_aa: CASNPGTGKKHFYEQYF; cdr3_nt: TGTGCCAGCAATCCCGGGACAGGGAAAAAACACTTCTACGAGCAGTACTTC
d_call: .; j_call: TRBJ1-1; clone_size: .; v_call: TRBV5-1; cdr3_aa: CASSLATVNEAFF; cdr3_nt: TGCGCCAGCAGCTTGGCGACTGTGAATGAAGCTTTCTTT
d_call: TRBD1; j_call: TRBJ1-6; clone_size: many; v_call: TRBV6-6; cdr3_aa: CASSQTGNSPLHF; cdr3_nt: TGTGCCAGCAGTCAGACAGGGAATTCACCCCTCCACTTT
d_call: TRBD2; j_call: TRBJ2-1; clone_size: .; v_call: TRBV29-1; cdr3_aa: CSVTPLAGEYNEQFF; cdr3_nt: TGCAGCGTTACTCCACTAGCGGGAGAATACAATGAGCAGTTCTTC
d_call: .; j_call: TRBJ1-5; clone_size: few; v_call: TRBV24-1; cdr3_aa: CATSDPSQPQHF; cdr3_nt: TGTGCCACCAGTGACCCTAGTCAGCCCCAGCATTTT
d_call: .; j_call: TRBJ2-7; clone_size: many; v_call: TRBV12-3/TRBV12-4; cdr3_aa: CASSLTQGYEQYF; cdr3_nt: TGTGCCAGCAGTTTAACTCAGGGTTACGAGCAGTACTTC
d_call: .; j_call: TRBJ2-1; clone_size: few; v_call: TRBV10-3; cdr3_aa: CAISAQKNEQFF; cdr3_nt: TGTGCCATCAGCGCACAGAAGAATGAGCAGTTCTTC
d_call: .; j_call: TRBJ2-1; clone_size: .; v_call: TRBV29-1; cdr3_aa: CSVEEEYLVAYNEQFF; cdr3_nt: TGCAGCGTTGAAGAGGAGTACTTAGTGGCGTACAATGAGCAGTTCTTC
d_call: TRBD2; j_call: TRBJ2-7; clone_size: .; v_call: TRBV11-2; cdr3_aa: CASSSQTSGSYEQYF; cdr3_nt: TGTGCCAGCAGCTCTCAGACTAGCGGGAGCTACGAGCAGTACTTC
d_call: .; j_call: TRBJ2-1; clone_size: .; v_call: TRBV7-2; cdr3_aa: CASSFNWAGLGNEQFF; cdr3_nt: TGTGCCAGCAGCTTTAATTGGGCGGGTTTAGGGAATGAGCAGTTCTTC
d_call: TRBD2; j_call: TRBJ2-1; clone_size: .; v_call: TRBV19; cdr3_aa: CASSLRTSVYNEQFF; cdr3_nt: TGTGCCAGTAGTCTTAGGACTAGCGTCTACAATGAGCAGTTCTTC
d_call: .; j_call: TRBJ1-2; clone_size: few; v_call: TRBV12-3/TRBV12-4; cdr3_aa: CASSHRRLPNYGYTF; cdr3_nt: TGTGCCAGCAGTCACCGCCGCCTTCCCAACTATGGCTACACCTTC
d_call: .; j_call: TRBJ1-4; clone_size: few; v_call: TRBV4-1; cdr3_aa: CASSQDPGSTNEKLFF; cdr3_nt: TGCGCCAGCAGCCAAGATCCAGGCTCAACTAATGAAAAACTGTTTTTT
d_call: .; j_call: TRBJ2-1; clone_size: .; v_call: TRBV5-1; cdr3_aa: CASSIRDIGNEQFF; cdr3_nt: TGCGCCAGCAGCATCCGGGACATCGGCAATGAGCAGTTCTTC
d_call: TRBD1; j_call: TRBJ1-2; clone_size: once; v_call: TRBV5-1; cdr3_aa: CASSSGQGGGYNF; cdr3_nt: TGCGCCAGCAGCTCGGGACAGGGAGGTGGCTACAACTTC
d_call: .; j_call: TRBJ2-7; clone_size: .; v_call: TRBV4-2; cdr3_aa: CASSHAGTWYEQYF; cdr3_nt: TGTGCCAGCAGCCATGCCGGGACTTGGTACGAGCAGTACTTC
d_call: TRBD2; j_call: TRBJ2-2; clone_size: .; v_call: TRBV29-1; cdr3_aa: CSVVGGLAGIGELFF; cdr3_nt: TGCAGCGTTGTCGGGGGCCTAGCGGGTATTGGGGAGCTGTTTTTT
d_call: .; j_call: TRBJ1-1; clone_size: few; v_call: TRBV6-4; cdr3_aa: CASSEASGTNTEAFF; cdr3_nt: TGTGCCAGCAGTGAGGCATCAGGGACTAACACTGAAGCTTTCTTT
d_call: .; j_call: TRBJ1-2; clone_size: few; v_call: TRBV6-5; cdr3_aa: CASSYGGGYGYTF; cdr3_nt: TGTGCCAGCAGTTACGGTGGAGGCTATGGCTACACCTTC
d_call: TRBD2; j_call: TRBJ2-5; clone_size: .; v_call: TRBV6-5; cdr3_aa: CASSYSSAGEETQYF; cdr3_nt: TGTGCCAGCAGTTACTCGAGTGCGGGAGAAGAGACCCAGTACTTC